A selection of T cell receptor beta chains follows, all from one sample in a study of monozygotic twins with inflammatory bowel disease. TCRdb reanalyzed the 5' RACE reads and collapses them to one entry per CDR3 protein, without DNA. This table lists roughly 320,000 distinct CDR3 sequences. The specimen sequenced was blood. These receptors all come from a human donor with ulcerative colitis or Crohn's disease, or a healthy co-twin of an affected twin (not recorded which). CDR3s include the opening cysteine and the closing phenylalanine or tryptophan.

TRBV7-9,TRBJ2-7,CASNSGTGGLEQYF
TRBV9,TRBJ1-2,CASRVAPVGSGGYTF
TRBV5-1,TRBJ1-5,CASSLGGPPSNQPQHF
TRBV7-9,TRBJ1-5,CASSLDQGRNQPQHF
TRBV11-2,TRBJ1-6,CASSPGRARLSSYNSPLHF
TRBV7-9,TRBJ2-1,CASSSRGTEGHEQFF
TRBV28,TRBJ1-1,CASTSFVGEGHTEAFF
TRBV20-1,TRBJ2-1,CSAINAWNNNEQFF
TRBV6-5,TRBJ1-5,CASSYGLLQPQHF
TRBV12-3/TRBV12-4,TRBJ2-2,CASSPGDTGELFF
TRBV11-2,TRBJ2-4,CASSWGQGPKNIQYF
TRBV28,TRBJ2-3,CASSFGDLLTSTDTQYF
TRBV5-1,TRBJ2-3,CASSLKRGGGTQYF
TRBV6-1,TRBJ2-5,CASRIAGGRETQYF
TRBV6-1,TRBJ2-2,CASSARPQRGELFF
TRBV20-1,TRBJ2-7,CSASQWDYEQYF
TRBV27,TRBJ2-5,CASSSPGTLQETQYF
TRBV7-2,TRBJ1-1,CASSFQGALFTEAFF
TRBV7-8,TRBJ2-2,CASSLDSRSGELFF
TRBV5-5,TRBJ2-1,CASSSGTGAHNEQFF
TRBV7-8,TRBJ1-1,CASSLDRQRTEAFF
TRBV6-1,TRBJ1-1,CASSEEQLGRALKLAEAFF
TRBV7-7,TRBJ2-1,CASSSRGPPTNEQFF
TRBV6-2/TRBV6-3,TRBJ2-4,CASSLLAKNIQYF
TRBV11-1,TRBJ2-3,CASSPITGTSGRYWTDTQYF
TRBV5-1,TRBJ2-1,CASLPNTGGNEQFF
TRBV7-9,TRBJ1-2,CASSLGGKGDGYTF
TRBV5-1,TRBJ2-6,CASSFTGGSGANVLTF
TRBV6-1,TRBJ1-1,CASSSRTAIMNTEAFF
TRBV7-9,TRBJ2-2,CASSLENIGELFF